This TCR beta chain is from a study of early T cells in non-severe SARS-CoV-2 infection. This CDR3 comprises 14 residues. Looked up from germline, CDR1 is SNHLY and CDR2 is FYNNEI. The V end was cut by 2 bases, the J end by 2 bases, with 7 bases between. This clonotype was recorded at least ten times. TCRdb re-analysed the 5' RACE reads in MiXCR, keeping a single row per CDR3 protein. There are about 21,000 distinct CDR3 sequences in the sample; less than 4.5% occur only once, and about 1.5% lies in the top ten. Sequenced sample: whole blood. The clonotype comes from an adult who was a healthcare worker with PCR-confirmed SARS-CoV-2 infection or an uninfected control (not recorded which). V and J are TRBV2 and TRBJ2-1; D is perhaps TRBD1 (6 bases). CDR3 amino acids: CASSESGAYNEQFF. The CDR3 region has the DNA TGTGCCAGCAGTGAATCAGGGGCCTACAATGAGCAGTTCTTC.